This record concerns one T cell receptor beta chain sequence. This entry is derived from a study of blood T cell repertoires in COVID-19. The wider study: The United States, Italy and Spain were the sources of the acute and convalescent COVID-19 samples. PBMCs, B-cell-depleted T cells, or T cells provided the cDNA or gDNA that made up the material.

Germline CDR1 is SGHDT and CDR2 is YYEEEE. The CDR3 has 14 residues. Trimming at V came to 5 bases and at J to 7 bases, leaving 7 bases not matched to a gene. Per the original data handling: It was from reference gene primer amplification that nucleated cell counts were estimated. The protocol was immunoSEQ multiplex PCR, while the TCRdb copy is restricted to in-frame clones and leaves out a portion. V and J calls and clone size are copied from that table; D and trimming were computed from the DNA. The repertoire holds 200,000 to 300,000 clones, with more than 75% as singletons. The chain carries TRBV5-6 and TRBJ1-5, with 9 bases identical to TRBD1. The source is a woman aged 40-49 years who had recovered from COVID-19. What was sequenced was peripheral blood. CDR3 loop: CASSPDRGGQPQHF. Written as DNA, the CDR3 is TGTGCCAGCAGTCCGGACAGGGGAGGGCAGCCCCAGCATTTT.